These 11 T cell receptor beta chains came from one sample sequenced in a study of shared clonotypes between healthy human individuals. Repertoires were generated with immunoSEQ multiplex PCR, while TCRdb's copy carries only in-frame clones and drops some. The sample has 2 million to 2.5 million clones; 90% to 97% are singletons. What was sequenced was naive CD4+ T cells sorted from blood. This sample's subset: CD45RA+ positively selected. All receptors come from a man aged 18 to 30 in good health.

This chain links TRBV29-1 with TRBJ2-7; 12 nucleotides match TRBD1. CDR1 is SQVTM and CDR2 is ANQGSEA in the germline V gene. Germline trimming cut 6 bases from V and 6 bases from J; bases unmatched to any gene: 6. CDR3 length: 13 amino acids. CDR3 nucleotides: TGCAGCGTCCGAGGGACAGGGGGCGGCGAGCAGTACTTC. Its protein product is CSVRGTGGGEQYF.

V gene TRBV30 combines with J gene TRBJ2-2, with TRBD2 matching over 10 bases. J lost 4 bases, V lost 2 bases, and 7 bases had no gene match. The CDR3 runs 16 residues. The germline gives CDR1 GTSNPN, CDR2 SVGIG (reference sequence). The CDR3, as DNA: TGTGCCTGGAGTAGGCTAGCGGGAGTCGCCACCGGGGAGCTGTTTTTT. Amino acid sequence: CAWSRLAGVATGELFF. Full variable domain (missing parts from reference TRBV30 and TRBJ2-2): SQTIHQWPATLVQPVGSPLSLECTVEGTSNPNLYWYRQAAGRGLQLLFYSVGIGQISSEVPQNLSASRPQDRQFILSSKKLLLSDSGFYLCAWSRLAGVATGELFFGEGSRLTVL.

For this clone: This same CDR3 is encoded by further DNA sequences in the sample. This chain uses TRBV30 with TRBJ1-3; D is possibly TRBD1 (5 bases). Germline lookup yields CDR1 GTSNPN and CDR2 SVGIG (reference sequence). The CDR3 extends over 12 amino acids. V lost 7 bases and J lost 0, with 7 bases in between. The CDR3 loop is CASRDSGNTIYF. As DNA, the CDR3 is TGTGCCTCCAGGGACTCTGGAAACACCATATATTTT.

The CDR3 reads CSVALAGISYEQYF. CDR3 nucleotides: TGCAGCGTTGCGTTAGCGGGGATCTCCTACGAGCAGTACTTC. This sequence joins TRBV29-1 and TRBJ2-7, with 8 bases aligning to TRBD2. V trimming: 4 bases; J trimming: 0 bases; junction bases outside the gene matches: 5. CDR1 is SQVTM and CDR2 is ANQGSEA in the germline V gene. The length of the CDR3 is 14 residues.

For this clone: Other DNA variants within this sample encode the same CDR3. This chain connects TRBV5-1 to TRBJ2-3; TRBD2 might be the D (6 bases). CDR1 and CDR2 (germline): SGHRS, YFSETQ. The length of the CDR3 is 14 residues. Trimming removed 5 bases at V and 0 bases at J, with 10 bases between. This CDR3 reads CASSSGTSTDTQYF. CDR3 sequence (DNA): TGCGCCAGCAGTTCGGGGACTAGCACAGATACGCAGTATTTT.

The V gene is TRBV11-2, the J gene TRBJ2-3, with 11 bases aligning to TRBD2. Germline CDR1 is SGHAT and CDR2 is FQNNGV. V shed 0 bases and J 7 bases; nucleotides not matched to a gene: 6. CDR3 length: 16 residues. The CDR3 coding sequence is TGTGCCAGCAGCTTAGAATCTAGCGGGGGGACCAATACGCAGTATTTT. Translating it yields CASSLESSGGTNTQYF.

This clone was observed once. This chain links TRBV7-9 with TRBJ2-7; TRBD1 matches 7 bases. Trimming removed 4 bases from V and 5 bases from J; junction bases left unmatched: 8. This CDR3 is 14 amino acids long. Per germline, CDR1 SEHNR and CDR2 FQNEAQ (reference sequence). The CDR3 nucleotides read TGTGCCAGCAGCTCAGACAGGGTCCGCCACGAGCAGTACTTC. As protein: CASSSDRVRHEQYF.

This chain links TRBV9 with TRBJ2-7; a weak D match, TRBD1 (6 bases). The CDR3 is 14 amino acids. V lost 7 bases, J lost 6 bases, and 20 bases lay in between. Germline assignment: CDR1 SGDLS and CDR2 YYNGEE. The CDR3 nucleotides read TGTGCCAGCTATAAGGGGGTAAGGGGCTTCGAGCAGTACTTC. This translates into CASYKGVRGFEQYF.

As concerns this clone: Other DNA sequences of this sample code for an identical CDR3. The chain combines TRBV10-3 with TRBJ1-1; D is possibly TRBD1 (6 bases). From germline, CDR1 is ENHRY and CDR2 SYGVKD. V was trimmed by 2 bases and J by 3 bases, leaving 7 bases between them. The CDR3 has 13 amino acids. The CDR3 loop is CAISEGGDTEAFF. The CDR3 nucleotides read TGTGCCATCAGTGAGGGGGGCGACACTGAAGCTTTCTTT.

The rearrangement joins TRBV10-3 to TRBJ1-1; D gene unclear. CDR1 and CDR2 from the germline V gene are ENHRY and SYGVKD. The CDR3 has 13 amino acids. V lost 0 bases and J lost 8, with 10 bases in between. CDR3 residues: CAISESEQTEAFF. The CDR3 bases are TGTGCCATCAGTGAGTCGGAACAGACAGAAGCTTTCTTT.

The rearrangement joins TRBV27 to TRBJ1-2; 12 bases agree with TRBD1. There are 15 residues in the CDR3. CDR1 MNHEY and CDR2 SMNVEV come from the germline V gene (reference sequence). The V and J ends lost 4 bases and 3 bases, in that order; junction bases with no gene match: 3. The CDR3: CASSSRDRGHYGYTF. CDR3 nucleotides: TGTGCCAGCAGTTCCCGGGACAGGGGGCACTATGGCTACACCTTC.